This TCR beta chain derives from a study of T cells in Graves' hyperthyroidism and ophthalmopathy. Study information: At the time of initial diagnosis and before any treatment, peripheral blood was collected. Whole-study findings and limits: A model of 13 V-J pairs discriminated ophthalmopathy from stable hyperthyroidism. Also found in blood were most expanded thyroid clonotypes above 0.001.

The study included ophthalmopathy patients with Clinical Activity Score at least 3, NOSPECS grade at least 4 and duration under 3 months. CDR1 and CDR2 (germline): LGHDT, YNNKEL (reference sequence). V gave up 4 bases and J gave up 6 bases; unmatched junction bases: 2. This CDR3 contains 13 residues. Ten or more counts support this clonotype. Antigen: not known. From RNA transcripts, TCR beta CDR3 regions were amplified. The HTBI set primed first-round TCR CDR3 RT-PCR. TCRdb analysed the multiplex PCR reads with MiXCR anew, one entry per CDR3 protein. The sample lists roughly 400,000 distinct CDR3 sequences; more than 12% were seen once.

Sequencing used blood. This receptor was obtained from a man between 50 and 59 years old with Graves' ophthalmopathy. The V call is TRBV3-1, the J call TRBJ2-1, with 8 bases identical to TRBD2. CDR3 nucleotide sequence: TGTGCCAGCAGCCGGCTAGCGGGCAATGAGCAGTTCTTC. Protein product: CASSRLAGNEQFF.